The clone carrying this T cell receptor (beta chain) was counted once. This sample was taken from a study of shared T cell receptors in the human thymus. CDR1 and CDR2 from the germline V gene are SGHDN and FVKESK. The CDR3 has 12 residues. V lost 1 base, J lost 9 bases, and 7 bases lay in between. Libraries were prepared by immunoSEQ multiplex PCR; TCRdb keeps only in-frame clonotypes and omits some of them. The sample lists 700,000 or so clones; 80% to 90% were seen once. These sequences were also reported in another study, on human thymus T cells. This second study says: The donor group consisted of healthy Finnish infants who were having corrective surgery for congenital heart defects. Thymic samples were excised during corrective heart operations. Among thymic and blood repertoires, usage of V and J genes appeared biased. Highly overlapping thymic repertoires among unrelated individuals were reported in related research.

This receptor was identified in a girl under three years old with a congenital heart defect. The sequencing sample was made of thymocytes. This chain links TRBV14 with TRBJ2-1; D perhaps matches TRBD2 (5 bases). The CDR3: CASSQGGCEQFF. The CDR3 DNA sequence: TGTGCCAGCAGCCAAGGAGGGTGTGAGCAGTTCTTC.